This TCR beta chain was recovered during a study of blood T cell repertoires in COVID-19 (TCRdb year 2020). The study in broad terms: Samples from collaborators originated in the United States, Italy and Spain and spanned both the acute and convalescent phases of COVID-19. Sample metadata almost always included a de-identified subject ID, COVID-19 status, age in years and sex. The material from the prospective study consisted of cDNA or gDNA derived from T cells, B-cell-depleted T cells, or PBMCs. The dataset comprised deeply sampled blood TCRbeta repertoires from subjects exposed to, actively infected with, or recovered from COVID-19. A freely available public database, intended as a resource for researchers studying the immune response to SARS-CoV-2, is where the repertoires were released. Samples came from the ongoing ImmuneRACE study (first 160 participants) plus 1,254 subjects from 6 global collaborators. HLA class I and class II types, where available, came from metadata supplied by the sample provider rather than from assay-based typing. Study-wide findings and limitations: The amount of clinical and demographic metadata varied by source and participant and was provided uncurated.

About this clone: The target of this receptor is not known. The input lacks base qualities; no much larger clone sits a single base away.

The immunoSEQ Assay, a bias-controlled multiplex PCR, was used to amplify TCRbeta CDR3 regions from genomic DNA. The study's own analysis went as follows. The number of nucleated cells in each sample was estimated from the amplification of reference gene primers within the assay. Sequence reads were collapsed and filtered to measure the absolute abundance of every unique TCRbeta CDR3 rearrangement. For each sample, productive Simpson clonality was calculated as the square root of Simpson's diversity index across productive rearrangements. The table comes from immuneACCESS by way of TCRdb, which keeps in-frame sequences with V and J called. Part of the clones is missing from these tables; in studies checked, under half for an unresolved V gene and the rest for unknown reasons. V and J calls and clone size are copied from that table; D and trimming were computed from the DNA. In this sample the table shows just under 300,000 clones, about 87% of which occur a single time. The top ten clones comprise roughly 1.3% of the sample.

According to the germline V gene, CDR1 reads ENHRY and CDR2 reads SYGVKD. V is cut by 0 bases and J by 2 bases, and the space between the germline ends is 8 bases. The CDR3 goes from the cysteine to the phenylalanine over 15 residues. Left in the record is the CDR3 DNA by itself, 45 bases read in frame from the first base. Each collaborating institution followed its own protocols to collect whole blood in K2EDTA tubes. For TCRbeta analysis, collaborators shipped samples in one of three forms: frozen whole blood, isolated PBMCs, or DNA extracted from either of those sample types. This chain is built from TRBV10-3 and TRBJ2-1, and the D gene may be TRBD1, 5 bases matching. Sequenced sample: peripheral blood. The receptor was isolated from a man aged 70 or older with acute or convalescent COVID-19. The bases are TGTGCCATCAGTGAGTCCCAAGGGGCCTACAATGAGCAGTTCTTC. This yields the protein CAISESQGAYNEQFF.